One sample yielded the 22 T cell receptor beta chains listed below, sequenced in a study of blood T cell repertoires in COVID-19. The protocol was immunoSEQ multiplex PCR, while the TCRdb copy is restricted to in-frame clones and leaves out a portion. The table records more than 70,000 clones, around 86% of them present only once. Input material: peripheral blood. The receptors were sampled from a middle-aged man with active or convalescent COVID-19.

The chain links TRBV3-1 (or the pseudogene TRBV3-2) to TRBJ1-4; D gene ambiguous. Germline values: CDR1 LGHDT, CDR2 YNNKEL (reference sequence). There are 16 residues in the CDR3. V lost 0 bases to trimming and J lost 8 bases, with 16 bases between them. The CDR3 loop reads CASSQDLGRLGEKLFF. The CDR3 coding sequence is TGTGCCAGCAGCCAAGATTTGGGCAGACTAGGGGAAAAACTGTTTTTT.

The chain employs TRBV4-1 and TRBJ1-5, with 7 bases fitting TRBD1. Per the germline V gene, CDR1 is MGHRA and CDR2 is YSYEKL. CDR3 length: 16 residues. V lost 2 bases, J lost 0 bases, and 4 bases stayed unmatched. The CDR3: CASSQTGTASNQPQHF. CDR3 coding DNA: TGCGCCAGCAGCCAAACCGGGACAGCTAGCAATCAGCCCCAGCATTTT.

This chain links TRBV5-6 with TRBJ1-2, with TRBD1 identical over 10 bases. Germline loops: CDR1 SGHDT, CDR2 YYEEEE. Losses at the gene ends were 5 bases for V and 4 bases for J; bases not matched to a gene: 5. The CDR3 sequence is 14 residues long. CDR3 DNA sequence: TGTGCCAGCAGAGGGACAGGGGAAAGCTATGGCTACACCTTC. Translating gives CASRGTGESYGYTF.

This clone was found once. The chain joins TRBV10-3 to TRBJ2-1, with a possible D match to TRBD1 (6 bases). The V gene's germline CDR1 is ENHRY and CDR2 SYGVKD. V dropped 8 bases and J dropped 8 bases, with 16 bases sitting between them. The CDR3 runs to 13 residues. The CDR3 sequence is CAIRVVEGDEQFF. The CDR3 region has the DNA TGTGCCATCCGGGTAGTCGAGGGGGATGAGCAGTTCTTC.

This rearrangement joins TRBV4-1 to TRBJ2-7, with TRBD1 identical over 9 bases. The germline V gene encodes CDR1 MGHRA and CDR2 YSYEKL. V trimming: 4 bases; J trimming: 0 bases; junction bases outside the gene matches: 7. The CDR3 extends over 16 amino acids. The CDR3 DNA sequence: TGCGCCAGCAGCCCTGGGACAGGGAGTAGCTCCTACGAGCAGTACTTC. Translated, it gives CASSPGTGSSSYEQYF.

The chain combines TRBV7-6 with TRBJ2-5, with 8 bases that match TRBD2. The CDR3 is made up of 16 amino acids. V lost 1 base, J lost 5 bases, and 9 bases stayed unmatched. Germline V CDR1 and CDR2: SGHVS, FNYEAQ. CDR3 sequence: CASSLVDGGGPETQYF. The CDR3 DNA reads TGTGCCAGCAGCTTAGTCGACGGGGGGGGCCCGGAGACCCAGTACTTC.

The rearrangement links TRBV5-8 to TRBJ2-7; D unresolved. V lost 3 bases and J lost 3, with 7 bases in between. This CDR3 is 12 amino acids long. From germline, CDR1 is SGHTS and CDR2 YDEGEE. This CDR3 reads CASSWSDYEQYV. The DNA of the CDR3 is TGTGCCAGCAGCTGGAGTGACTACGAGCAGTACGTC.

The J gene is TRBJ1-1, the V gene TRBV5-1, with D possibly TRBD1 on 6 matching bases. Germline assignment: CDR1 SGHRS and CDR2 YFSETQ. There are 14 residues in the CDR3. V lost 0 bases to trimming and J lost 0 bases, with 6 bases between them. The CDR3 loop reads CASSLGQVNTEAFF. CDR3 bases: TGCGCCAGCAGCTTGGGACAGGTGAACACTGAAGCTTTCTTT.

The chain is built from TRBV6-5 and TRBJ1-5, with D possibly being TRBD1 (6 bases). CDR1 and CDR2 (germline): MNHEY, SVGAGI. This CDR3 is 14 amino acids long. V was shortened by 5 bases and J by 6 bases, with 14 bases between the two germline ends. This CDR3 is CASSNQGLGQPQHF. DNA of the CDR3: TGTGCCAGCAGTAACCAGGGGTTGGGTCAGCCCCAGCATTTT.

The chain carries TRBV5-4 and TRBJ2-5; 12 bases align to TRBD2. The germline V gene encodes CDR1 SGHNT and CDR2 YYREEE (reference sequence). The CDR3 sequence is 18 residues long. J gave up 1 base and V 0 bases, and 7 bases lay outside the gene matches. The CDR3 bases are TGTGCCAGCAGCTTGGATTCGACTAGCGGGGGCCGCCAAGAGACCCAGTACTTC. Its protein product is CASSLDSTSGGRQETQYF.

V and J are TRBV7-9 and TRBJ2-4; 7 bases align to TRBD1. Germline CDR1 reads SEHNR; CDR2 reads FQNEAQ (reference sequence). The CDR3 runs to 17 residues. Losses at the gene ends were 5 bases for V and 3 bases for J; bases not matched to a gene: 13. CDR3 DNA: TGTGCCAGCAGCGAAACAGGGGTTTCGTCTGGCAAAAACATTCAGTACTTC. Its protein is CASSETGVSSGKNIQYF.

V is TRBV19 and J is TRBJ1-4; possible D gene TRBD1, 5 bases. CDR3 length: 14 amino acids. The germline V and J ends were trimmed by 7 bases and 7 bases, with 16 bases remaining between them. Germline loops: CDR1 LNHDA, CDR2 SQIVND (reference sequence). CDR3 sequence (DNA): TGTGCCAGTAACCCGAGGCAGGGTGGTGAAAAACTGTTTTTT. Translation: CASNPRQGGEKLFF.

This chain links TRBV18 with TRBJ1-2; D unresolved. V lost 2 bases to trimming and J lost 0 bases, with 13 bases between them. CDR1 and CDR2 from the germline V gene are KGHSH and LQKENI. CDR3 length: 16 amino acids. Here the CDR3 reads CASSPTSQAANYGYTF. The CDR3 DNA sequence: TGTGCCAGCTCACCAACCTCGCAGGCTGCTAACTATGGCTACACCTTC.

V is TRBV6-5 and J is TRBJ2-1; TRBD2 might be the D (7 bases). Trimming removed 2 bases at V and 8 bases at J, with 10 bases between. The length of the CDR3 is 13 residues. The germline V gene has CDR1 MNHEY and CDR2 SVGAGI. The CDR3 nucleotides are TGTGCCAGCAGTTACAGGGGGGGCGATGAGCAGTTCTTC. This translates into CASSYRGGDEQFF.

This chain joins TRBV5-1 and TRBJ1-4; 11 bases fit TRBD1. The CDR3 spans 15 residues. V lost 5 bases to trimming and J lost 6 bases; unmatched junction nucleotides: 6. The germline CDR1 and CDR2 sequences are SGHRS and YFSETQ. Here the CDR3 reads CASRTGTGGYEKLFF. The CDR3 DNA sequence: TGCGCCAGCAGGACCGGGACAGGGGGTTATGAAAAACTGTTTTTT.

The rearrangement joins TRBV27 to TRBJ1-5, with TRBD1 as a possible D gene (5 bases). Germline V lookup: CDR1 MNHEY, CDR2 SMNVEV (reference sequence). The CDR3 runs 16 residues. Trimming left V 4 bases short and J 3 bases short, with 16 bases between. CDR3 DNA sequence: TGTGCCAGCAGTTCGTCAGGGAGGGTTACCAATCAGCCCCAGCATTTT. Its translation is CASSSSGRVTNQPQHF.

The chain has TRBV6-2 or TRBV6-3 and TRBJ2-7, with 8 positions matching TRBD2. Trimming at V came to 0 bases and at J to 4 bases, leaving 5 bases not matched to a gene. The length of the CDR3 is 15 residues. The V gene's germline CDR1 is MNHEY and CDR2 SVGEGT. CDR3 coding DNA: TGTGCCAGCAGTTACTCGTCTCCTAGCGGGTACGAGCAGTACTTC. Translated, it gives CASSYSSPSGYEQYF.

V usage is TRBV29-1 and J usage is TRBJ2-3, with D possibly matching TRBD2 (6 bases). The V and J ends lost 6 bases and 2 bases respectively, with 12 bases between them. Germline CDR1 reads SQVTM; CDR2 reads ANQGSEA. CDR3 length: 13 residues. The CDR3 region is CSVMTRLTDTQYF. CDR3 coding DNA: TGCAGCGTCATGACTAGGCTCACAGATACGCAGTATTTT.

V and J are TRBV6-5 and TRBJ1-4; 10 bases are shared with TRBD1. The CDR3 spans 13 residues. The J segment lost 4 bases and the V segment lost 8 bases, leaving 1 base of the junction unmatched. CDR1 and CDR2 from the germline V gene are MNHEY and SVGAGI. The CDR3 region has the DNA TGTGCCAGCGGGACAGGGGTTAATGAAAAACTGTTTTTT. As protein: CASGTGVNEKLFF.

This clone has a handful of counts. V gene TRBV5-1 combines with J gene TRBJ2-1, with TRBD2 matching over 8 bases. V dropped 2 bases and J dropped 5; count of bases not matched to a gene: 12. The germline V gene has CDR1 SGHRS and CDR2 YFSETQ. The CDR3 is 17 amino acids. In DNA form, the CDR3 reads TGCGCCAGCAGCTTCGCACCCGGGACTAGTGGAGACAATGAGCAGTTCTTC. This sequence encodes CASSFAPGTSGDNEQFF.

The chain has TRBV4-2 and TRBJ1-5; D not resolved. V dropped 2 bases and J dropped 10 bases, with 12 bases sitting between them. The CDR3 loop spans 13 amino acids. Germline loops: CDR1 LGHNA, CDR2 YNFKEQ. The CDR3 nucleotides read TGTGCCAGCAGCCAAAGGGAGACGGAACCCCAGCATTTT. Translating it yields CASSQRETEPQHF.

The chain joins TRBV28 to TRBJ2-2, with D perhaps TRBD1 (5 bases). The ends were cut back, 1 base at V and 7 bases at J, with 13 bases in the middle. The CDR3 has 15 amino acids. Germline CDR1 reads MDHEN; CDR2 reads SYDVKM. CDR3 in amino acids: CASSLLGAPGGELFF. CDR3 in DNA: TGTGCCAGCAGTTTATTAGGGGCGCCGGGCGGGGAGCTGTTTTTT.